This is a list of T cell receptor beta chains from one sample in a study of cytomegalovirus exposure and HLA in healthy donors. Libraries were prepared by immunoSEQ multiplex PCR; TCRdb keeps only in-frame clonotypes and omits some of them. This repertoire shows around 99,000 clones, roughly 79% found once; its top ten account for less than 9.5%. Sequences were obtained from PBMCs. The receptors derive from a woman aged 50 to 60 in good health and CMV-seropositive. The CDR3 runs from the conserved cysteine through the conserved F or W. Fields, in order: J gene, V gene, D gene, clone size, CDR3 DNA, CDR3 protein. A D gene is named only where the DNA matches it firmly. A clone size is listed for some rows: how often the clone was seen (once, few, many), or a class if it is expanded.

J gene: TRBJ2-3; V gene: TRBV7-2; D gene: NA; clone size: NA; CDR3 DNA: TGTGCCAGCAGCTTAGACAAGGGGTCAGATACGCAGTATTTT; CDR3 protein: CASSLDKGSDTQYF
J gene: TRBJ1-6; V gene: TRBV9; D gene: NA; clone size: NA; CDR3 DNA: TGTGCCAGCAGCGTAGCTCCAGGGTTTAATAATTCACCCCTCCACTTT; CDR3 protein: CASSVAPGFNNSPLHF
J gene: TRBJ2-4; V gene: TRBV2; D gene: TRBD1; clone size: NA; CDR3 DNA: TGTGCCAGCGACGGGCATAAGGGGGCAGCCAAAAACAGTCAGTACTTC; CDR3 protein: CASDGHKGAAKNSQYF
J gene: TRBJ2-2; V gene: TRBV5-4; D gene: NA; clone size: once; CDR3 DNA: TGTGCCAGCAGCCCCGAGGTAACACCCCCTACCACCGGGGAGCTGTTTTTT; CDR3 protein: CASSPEVTPPTTGELFF
J gene: TRBJ2-5; V gene: TRBV5-1; D gene: TRBD2; clone size: NA; CDR3 DNA: TGCGCCAGCAGCCCGTCAGTAGCGGGGGAGACCCAGTACTTC; CDR3 protein: CASSPSVAGETQYF
J gene: TRBJ2-3; V gene: TRBV18; D gene: TRBD2; clone size: once; CDR3 DNA: TGTGCCAGCTCAGCCACTAGCGGGGGAGGCACAGATACGCAGTATTTT; CDR3 protein: CASSATSGGGTDTQYF
J gene: TRBJ1-3; V gene: TRBV6-1; D gene: NA; clone size: NA; CDR3 DNA: TGTGCCAGCAGACTTAGTAACACCATATATTTT; CDR3 protein: CASRLSNTIYF
J gene: TRBJ1-1; V gene: TRBV18; D gene: TRBD1; clone size: NA; CDR3 DNA: TGTGCCAGCTCTTCACAGGGGGCAATGGACACTGAAGCTTTCTTT; CDR3 protein: CASSSQGAMDTEAFF
J gene: TRBJ1-6; V gene: TRBV15; D gene: NA; clone size: NA; CDR3 DNA: TGTGCCACCAGCAGAGATGGCCGGGACTACTCCTATAATTCACCCCTCCACTTT; CDR3 protein: CATSRDGRDYSYNSPLHF
J gene: TRBJ1-5; V gene: TRBV19; D gene: NA; clone size: NA; CDR3 DNA: TGTGCCAGTAGTCCCCCGACAGGCTATAGCAATCAGCCCCAGCATTTT; CDR3 protein: CASSPPTGYSNQPQHF
J gene: TRBJ2-4; V gene: TRBV19; D gene: TRBD2; clone size: NA; CDR3 DNA: TGTGCCAGTAGTATGGTCGGCACTAGCGGGAGGTGGAGCAAAAACATTCAGTACTTC; CDR3 protein: CASSMVGTSGRWSKNIQYF
J gene: TRBJ2-1; V gene: TRBV7-6; D gene: NA; clone size: once; CDR3 DNA: TGTGCCAGCAGCTTACTTCCCGGGACCTACAATGAGCAGTTCTTC; CDR3 protein: CASSLLPGTYNEQFF
J gene: TRBJ2-5; V gene: TRBV7-2; D gene: TRBD1; clone size: NA; CDR3 DNA: TGTGCCAGCAGCTTAGGCTCCCAGGGGGCGAGGGAGACCCAGTACTTC; CDR3 protein: CASSLGSQGARETQYF
J gene: TRBJ2-7; V gene: TRBV18; D gene: NA; clone size: NA; CDR3 DNA: TGTGCCAGCTCACCAGAGAACAGAGCCTACGAGCAGTACTTC; CDR3 protein: CASSPENRAYEQYF
J gene: TRBJ1-2; V gene: TRBV28; D gene: TRBD1; clone size: NA; CDR3 DNA: TGTGCCAGCAGACCAATCCGGGACAGGAACTATGGCTACACCTTC; CDR3 protein: CASRPIRDRNYGYTF
J gene: TRBJ2-5; V gene: TRBV7-9; D gene: NA; clone size: NA; CDR3 DNA: TGTTCCAGCAGCTTAGAACCTCTAGCGGCCAGGGGAGAGACCCAGTACTTC; CDR3 protein: CSSSLEPLAARGETQYF
J gene: TRBJ1-1; V gene: TRBV6-6; D gene: NA; clone size: NA; CDR3 DNA: TGTGCCAGCAGTTCATACCGGGATGAAGCTTTCTTT; CDR3 protein: CASSSYRDEAFF
J gene: TRBJ2-1; V gene: TRBV2; D gene: TRBD2; clone size: NA; CDR3 DNA: TGTGCCAGCAGTGCCCGACTAGCGGCTTACAATGAGCAGTTCTTC; CDR3 protein: CASSARLAAYNEQFF
J gene: TRBJ1-2; V gene: TRBV9; D gene: NA; clone size: NA; CDR3 DNA: TGTGCCAGCAGCGTAGAGGGCGGGTATGGCTACACCTTC; CDR3 protein: CASSVEGGYGYTF
J gene: TRBJ2-7; V gene: TRBV5-1; D gene: TRBD1; clone size: NA; CDR3 DNA: TGCGCCAGCAGCTTGGGACAGGGCGGCGACGAGCAGTACTTC; CDR3 protein: CASSLGQGGDEQYF
J gene: TRBJ1-1; V gene: TRBV6-5; D gene: TRBD1; clone size: NA; CDR3 DNA: TGTGCCAGCAGTCGCCGACAGGGACTTGAAGCTTTCTTT; CDR3 protein: CASSRRQGLEAFF
J gene: TRBJ2-5; V gene: TRBV9; D gene: TRBD2; clone size: NA; CDR3 DNA: TGTGCCAGCAGCCCCCTAAGAGGCGGGGAGGGCGAGACCCAGTACTTC; CDR3 protein: CASSPLRGGEGETQYF
J gene: TRBJ2-7; V gene: TRBV5-8; D gene: NA; clone size: NA; CDR3 DNA: TGTGCCCATGGGTCTGGGGAGGCTTCCCACGAGCAGTACTTC; CDR3 protein: CAHGSGEASHEQYF
J gene: TRBJ2-3; V gene: TRBV18; D gene: NA; clone size: once; CDR3 DNA: TGTGCCAGCTCACCAGGGGCTAGCACAGATACGCAGTATTTT; CDR3 protein: CASSPGASTDTQYF
J gene: TRBJ1-1; V gene: TRBV2; D gene: NA; clone size: NA; CDR3 DNA: TGTGCCAGCGTGGGGCTCCTTGAGGTAGTCGAAGCTTTCTTT; CDR3 protein: CASVGLLEVVEAFF
J gene: TRBJ2-2; V gene: TRBV5-1; D gene: TRBD2; clone size: NA; CDR3 DNA: TGCGCCAGCAGCTTGGTGGGACTAGACACCGGGGAGCTGTTTTTT; CDR3 protein: CASSLVGLDTGELFF
J gene: TRBJ2-1; V gene: TRBV7-6; D gene: TRBD2; clone size: once; CDR3 DNA: TGTGCCAGCAGCTCGGGTACACAGCGGGGGGCCTACAATGAGCAGTTCTTC; CDR3 protein: CASSSGTQRGAYNEQFF
J gene: TRBJ1-1; V gene: TRBV6-5; D gene: NA; clone size: few; CDR3 DNA: TGTGCCAGCAGGATGGGACAAACTCTAGCTTTCTTT; CDR3 protein: CASRMGQTLAFF
J gene: TRBJ2-1; V gene: TRBV19; D gene: TRBD1; clone size: NA; CDR3 DNA: TGTGCCAGTAGTAGGGACAGAGTTTACAATGAGCAGTTCTTC; CDR3 protein: CASSRDRVYNEQFF